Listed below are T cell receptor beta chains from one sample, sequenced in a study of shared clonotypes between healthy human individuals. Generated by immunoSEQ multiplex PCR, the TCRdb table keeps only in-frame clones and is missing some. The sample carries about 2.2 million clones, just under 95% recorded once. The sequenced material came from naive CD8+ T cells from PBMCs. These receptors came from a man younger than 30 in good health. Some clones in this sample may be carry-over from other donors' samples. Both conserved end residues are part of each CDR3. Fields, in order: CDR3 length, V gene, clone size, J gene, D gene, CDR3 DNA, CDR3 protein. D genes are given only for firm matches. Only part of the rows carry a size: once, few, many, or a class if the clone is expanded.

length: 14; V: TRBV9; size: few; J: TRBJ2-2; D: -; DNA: TGTGCCAGCAGCGTAGCGGGGTACATTGGGGAGCTGTTTTTT; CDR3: CASSVAGYIGELFF
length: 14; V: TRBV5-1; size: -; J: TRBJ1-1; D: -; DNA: TGCGCCAGCAGCTCCGTCAGGGACTACACTGAAGCTTTCTTT; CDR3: CASSSVRDYTEAFF
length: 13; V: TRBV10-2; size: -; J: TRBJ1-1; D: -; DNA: TGCGCCAGCAGTGAGAACAGTCTCACTGAAGCTTTCTTT; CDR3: CASSENSLTEAFF
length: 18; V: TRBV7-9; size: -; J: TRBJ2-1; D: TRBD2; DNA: TGTGCCAGCAGCTCCAAGGGGTTAGGGACTAGCGGTTACAATGAGCAGTTCTTC; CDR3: CASSSKGLGTSGYNEQFF
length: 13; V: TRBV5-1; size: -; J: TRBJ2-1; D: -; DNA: TGCGCCAGCAGAAGTATCCAGACCAATGAGCAGTTCTTC; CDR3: CASRSIQTNEQFF
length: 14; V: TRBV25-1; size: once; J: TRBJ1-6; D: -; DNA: TGTGCCAGCAGTGACAGGGGAGGGAATTCACCCCTCCACTTT; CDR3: CASSDRGGNSPLHF
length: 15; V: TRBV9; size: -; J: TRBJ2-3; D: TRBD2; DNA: TGTGCCAGCAGCCCTAGCGGGAGGGCCGAAGATACGCAGTATTTT; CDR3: CASSPSGRAEDTQYF
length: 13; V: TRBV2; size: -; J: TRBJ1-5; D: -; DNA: TGTGCCAGCAGTGAATGGCGGAATCAGCCCCAGCATTTT; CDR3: CASSEWRNQPQHF
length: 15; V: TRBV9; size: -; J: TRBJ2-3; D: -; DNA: TGTGCCAGCAGCATCAGACAGGTCCCCACAGATACGCAGTATTTT; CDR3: CASSIRQVPTDTQYF
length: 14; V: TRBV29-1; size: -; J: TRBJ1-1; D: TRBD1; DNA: TGCAGCGCCACGGGTGGGCAGGGGGGGAAGGAAGCTTTCTTT; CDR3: CSATGGQGGKEAFF
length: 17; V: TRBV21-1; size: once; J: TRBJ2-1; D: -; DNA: TGTGCCATCCCGTTGGTAATAGCGGGCGATCCAGTGAATGAGCAGTTCTTC; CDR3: CAIPLVIAGDPVNEQFF
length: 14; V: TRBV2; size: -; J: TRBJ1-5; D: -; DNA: TGTGCCAGCAGTGATGGGGGGGCCTATCAGCCCCAGCATTTT; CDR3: CASSDGGAYQPQHF
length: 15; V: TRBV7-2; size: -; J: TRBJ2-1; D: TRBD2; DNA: TGTGCCAGCAGCACGCTAGCGGGGACCTTCAATGAGCAGTTCTTC; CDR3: CASSTLAGTFNEQFF
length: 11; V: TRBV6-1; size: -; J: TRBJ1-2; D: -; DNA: TGTGCCAGCAGTGAGAACTATGGCTACACCTTC; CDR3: CASSENYGYTF
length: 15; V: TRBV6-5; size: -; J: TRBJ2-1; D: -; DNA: TGTGCCAGCAGTTACTCGCCGGACAGCTATAATGAGCAGTTCTTC; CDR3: CASSYSPDSYNEQFF
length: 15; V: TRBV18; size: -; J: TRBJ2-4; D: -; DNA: TGTGCCAGCTCACCGCCTGGGTCGACCAAAAACATTCAGTACTTC; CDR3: CASSPPGSTKNIQYF